Below are 10 T cell receptor beta chains sequenced from a single sample in a study of Graves' ophthalmopathy and Graves' hyperthyroidism. RNA transcripts were the template, and TCR beta CDR3 regions were amplified from them. HTBI-primed RT-PCR formed the first round, and a multiplex PCR formed the second. TCRdb independently ran MiXCR on the multiplex PCR reads; one entry per CDR3 protein. The data contain a few hundred thousand distinct CDR3 sequences, approximately 15% of them seen just once; the ten biggest clones take up about 7%. The source material was peripheral blood. Source of these receptors: a woman between 18 and 29 years old with stable Graves' hyperthyroidism.

On this clonotype itself: Relative to the germline gene, one junction end is altered; a read error may explain this. This sequence joins TRBV11-2 and TRBJ2-6, with 11 positions matching TRBD1. Germline V gene data show CDR1 as SGHAT and CDR2 as FQNNGV. The CDR3 consists of 19 residues. CDR3 sequence (DNA): TGTGCCTGCAGCCACCCTAGGAGGACAGGGGGCGGTGGGACCAACGTCCTGACTTTC. This gives the protein CACSHPRRTGGGGTNVLTF.

The sample holds a few counts of this clonotype. The chain links TRBV10-3 to TRBJ1-1; TRBD1 might be the D (5 bases). Germline values: CDR1 ENHRY, CDR2 SYGVKD. V lost 5 bases and J 1 base, leaving 14 bases between the germline ends. This CDR3 is built from 15 residues. CDR3 sequence reads: CAISPGGGPNTEAFF. Written as DNA, the CDR3 is TGTGCCATCAGTCCCGGGGGTGGGCCGAACACTGAAGCTTTCTTT.

This clonotype was counted many times. V and J are TRBV7-3 and TRBJ2-5; D is unresolved. The CDR3 length is 13 residues. Trimming removed 4 bases from V and 7 bases from J, with 13 bases in between. The germline V gene encodes CDR1 SGHTA and CDR2 FQGTGA. CDR3 in DNA: TGTGCCAGCAGCTCCGACCCTGTGGGGACCCAGTACTTC. It specifies CASSSDPVGTQYF.

This clonotype has a count of ten or more. This rearrangement joins TRBV11-3 to TRBJ1-1; D is unclear. The germline V gene encodes CDR1 SGHNT and CDR2 YENEEA. The CDR3 sequence is 15 residues long. V lost 0 bases to trimming and J lost 7 bases, with 15 bases between them. The CDR3 DNA is TGTGCCAGCAGCTTAGATCTTAGTATCTCAGATGAAGCTTTCTTT. Translation: CASSLDLSISDEAFF.

This clonotype came up many times. The chain couples TRBV18 to TRBJ2-5, with D uncertain. Germline CDR1 is KGHSH and CDR2 is LQKENI. This CDR3 contains 14 residues. The germline V and J ends were trimmed by 0 bases and 5 bases, with 10 bases remaining between them. CDR3 residues: CASSPPIEVETQYF. The CDR3 coding sequence is TGTGCCAGCTCACCACCGATCGAGGTGGAGACCCAGTACTTC.

Many counts were recorded for this clonotype. One end of the junction does not line up with germline, which may come from a read error. The CDR3: CATSDVGPKTGELFF. The CDR3 region has the DNA TGTGCCACCAGTGATGTGGGACCGAAGACCGGGGAGCTGTTTTTT. The chain uses TRBV24-1 and TRBJ2-2; D may correspond to TRBD1 or TRBD2 (5 bases each). The length of the CDR3 is 15 residues. Germline CDR1 is KGHDR and CDR2 is SFDVKD.

This clonotype was seen ten or more times. The rearrangement joins TRBV6-2 or TRBV6-3 to TRBJ1-1; D perhaps matches TRBD1 (6 bases). Looked up from germline, CDR1 is MNHEY and CDR2 is SVGEGT. Trimming shortened V by 5 bases and J by 3 bases, and 13 bases separated the two germline ends. There are 14 residues in the CDR3. Here the CDR3 DNA reads TGTGCCAGCAGTCGCGCAGGGGAGTACACTGAAGCTTTCTTT. Protein: CASSRAGEYTEAFF.

This clonotype was observed at least ten times. V gene TRBV20-1 combines with J gene TRBJ1-5, with D perhaps matching TRBD1 (5 bases). The V gene lost 3 bases and the J gene lost 7 bases, with 13 bases spanning the gap. The CDR3 has 13 residues. Germline CDR1 DFQATT, CDR2 SNEGSKA (reference sequence). Written as DNA, the CDR3 is TGCAGTGCTAGGATCAGGGAGTGGCAGCCCCAGCATTTT. As protein: CSARIREWQPQHF.

This clonotype occurred many times. The chain links TRBV6-2 or TRBV6-3 to TRBJ1-1; D is perhaps TRBD1 (5 bases). V was clipped by 5 bases and J by 6 bases, with 22 bases between them. CDR1 MNHEY and CDR2 SVGEGT come from the germline V gene. This CDR3 is built from 16 residues. The CDR3 DNA reads as TGTGCCAGCAGTCTCTCTATGGGACCTCCCGGGGCTGAAGCTTTCTTT. Translation: CASSLSMGPPGAEAFF.

This clonotype was counted many times. J is TRBJ1-2 and V is TRBV28; D remains unclear. Germline CDR1 MDHEN, CDR2 SYDVKM. Trimming removed 9 bases from V and 0 bases from J, with 11 bases in between. The CDR3 loop spans 13 amino acids. The CDR3 is CASMNPPNYGYTF. The CDR3 bases are TGTGCCAGTATGAATCCCCCTAACTATGGCTACACCTTC.